The T cell receptor beta chain described here comes from a study of shared clonotypes between healthy human individuals. The study, taken as a whole, reports: Investigators collected only blood, and repertoires in tissues likely differ.

Turning to this clone: The antigen remains unidentified.

Recent acute infections and vaccinations were absent in the healthy HIV-negative adult donors. Genomic DNA from unsorted samples was obtained from about 88 million PBMCs (per sample). This CDR3 comprises 16 residues. V was cut by 0 bases and J by 11 bases, with 25 bases left in between. CDR1 is GTSNPN, CDR2 SVGIG, per germline (reference sequence). Each PCR replicate run on unsorted PBMC took in approximately 300 ng DNA, tens of thousands of T cell genomes. The table came from immunoSEQ multiplex PCR; TCRdb's copy has only in-frame clones and leaves some out. The sample has around 500,000 clones, roughly 80% seen once; the top ten hold roughly 13%.

V and J are TRBV30 and TRBJ1-1; D ambiguous. The material sequenced was PBMCs. The source of this sequence is a woman aged 40-49 years in good health. Some clones in this sample may be carry-over from other donors' samples. DNA of the CDR3: TGTGCCTGGAGTGTAGGGATGGGCCTTTCCTTTAATGAGGCTTTCTTT. This gives the protein CAWSVGMGLSFNEAFF.